Listed below are T cell receptor beta chains from one sample, sequenced in a study of cytotoxic CD8 clonotypes in ibrutinib-treated CLL. Some clones are missing from TCRdb's copy, which holds only in-frame ones; the method was immunoSEQ multiplex PCR. The data show some 200,000 clones, roughly 65% seen once. The specimen was PBMCs, collected after 12 months of ibrutinib treatment. The receptor set was obtained from a human donor with chronic lymphocytic leukemia. CDR3s include the opening cysteine and the closing phenylalanine or tryptophan. The D gene is left open where the match is weak. Only part of the rows carry a size: once, few, many, or a class if the clone is expanded.

len	d_gene	v_gene	j_gene	abundance	CDR3aa	CDR3nt
12	-	TRBV28	TRBJ2-7	many	CASSRDNYEQYF	TGTGCCAGCAGCAGGGACAACTACGAGCAGTACTTC
12	TRBD1	TRBV29-1	TRBJ2-5	-	CSVRTGEGTQYF	TGCAGCGTCCGGACAGGGGAGGGGACCCAGTACTTC
12	-	TRBV9	TRBJ1-2	-	CASSVDSYGYTF	TGTGCCAGCAGCGTCGACAGCTATGGCTACACCTTC
16	TRBD1	TRBV30	TRBJ1-4	-	CAWSVGRGATNEKLFF	TGTGCCTGGAGTGTAGGCAGGGGGGCAACTAATGAAAAACTGTTTTTT
16	-	TRBV2	TRBJ1-6	-	CASSESSGAGNSPLHF	TGTGCCAGCAGTGAATCCTCGGGGGCGGGTAATTCACCCCTCCACTTT
16	-	TRBV9	TRBJ2-3	many	CASSVRSSSSTDTQYF	TGTGCCAGCAGCGTTCGCTCTAGCAGTAGCACAGATACGCAGTATTTT
15	TRBD1	TRBV6-5	TRBJ1-5	-	CASSQDRAANQPQHF	TGTGCCAGCAGCCAAGACAGGGCCGCAAATCAGCCCCAGCATTTT
13	-	TRBV30	TRBJ1-5	few	CAWSTGSNQPQHF	TGTGCCTGGAGCACAGGGAGTAATCAGCCCCAGCATTTT
14	-	TRBV7-2	TRBJ1-4	few	CASSYRKGDEKLFF	TGTGCCAGCAGCTACCGAAAGGGGGACGAAAAACTGTTTTTT
20	TRBD1	TRBV5-5	TRBJ2-5	-	CASSSTPGLPGTGNRETQYF	TGTGCCAGCAGCTCGACGCCGGGCCTCCCTGGGACAGGGAACCGAGAGACCCAGTACTTC
14	TRBD1	TRBV7-3	TRBJ1-1	-	CASSLTGGQTEAFF	TGTGCCAGCAGCTTAACAGGGGGCCAAACTGAAGCTTTCTTT
14	-	TRBV6-6	TRBJ1-2	few	CASRTSGDNYGYTF	TGTGCCAGCAGAACCTCGGGGGATAACTATGGCTACACCTTC
15	-	TRBV14	TRBJ2-3	-	CASSPRGAYTDTQYF	TGTGCCAGCAGCCCACGGGGGGCTTACACAGATACGCAGTATTTT
13	-	TRBV6-1	TRBJ1-2	-	CASSEPANYGYTF	TGTGCCAGCAGTGAACCAGCTAACTATGGCTACACCTTC
12	-	TRBV7-9	TRBJ1-1	-	CASSGMNTEAFF	TGTGCCAGCAGCGGAATGAACACTGAAGCTTTCTTT
15	-	TRBV9	TRBJ2-3	-	CASSVGSAYTDTQYF	TGTGCCAGCAGCGTAGGTAGCGCCTACACAGATACGCAGTATTTT
13	-	TRBV9	TRBJ2-5	once	CASSPQSQETQYF	TGTGCCAGCAGCCCACAATCCCAAGAGACCCAGTACTTC
13	-	TRBV28	TRBJ2-7	-	CASRLGVSYEQYF	TGTGCCAGCAGGCTCGGGGTCTCCTACGAGCAGTACTTC
14	-	TRBV18	TRBJ2-3	-	CASSRDRGFNTQYF	TGTGCCAGCTCGCGGGACCGAGGGTTCAATACGCAGTATTTT
16	-	TRBV6-6	TRBJ2-1	-	CASSRSGGRSYNEQFF	TGTGCCAGCAGCCGATCCGGGGGGCGCTCCTACAATGAGCAGTTCTTC
13	TRBD2	TRBV29-1	TRBJ2-1	-	CSVALAEGYEQFF	TGCAGCGTTGCACTAGCGGAAGGTTATGAGCAGTTCTTC
13	-	TRBV15	TRBJ1-5	-	CATSRDQGGPQHF	TGTGCCACCAGCAGAGATCAAGGGGGACCCCAGCATTTT
17	-	TRBV27	TRBJ2-7	-	CASSLSKAQGGSYEQYF	TGTGCCAGCAGTTTATCGAAGGCACAGGGTGGCTCCTACGAGCAGTACTTC
14	TRBD1	TRBV6-6	TRBJ2-1	-	CASSFGTAYNEQFF	TGTGCCAGCAGTTTCGGGACAGCGTACAATGAGCAGTTCTTC
17	TRBD1	TRBV6-1	TRBJ2-7	-	CASSDRFFRTGMHEQYF	TGTGCCAGCAGTGATCGGTTTTTTCGGACAGGGATGCACGAGCAGTACTTC
15	TRBD1	TRBV30	TRBJ1-4	few	CAWGSVRGLREKLFF	TGTGCCTGGGGATCTGTGAGGGGGCTACGCGAAAAACTGTTTTTT
15	-	TRBV5-8	TRBJ1-5	-	CASSLFAVSGQPQHF	TGTGCCAGCAGCTTGTTTGCGGTCTCCGGTCAGCCCCAGCATTTT
14	-	TRBV7-3	TRBJ2-2	few	CAIKADANTGELFF	TGTGCCATCAAAGCGGACGCGAACACCGGGGAGCTGTTTTTT
12	-	TRBV25-1	TRBJ2-3	-	CASSEAQDTQYF	TGTGCCAGCAGTGAAGCCCAAGATACGCAGTATTTT
15	-	TRBV9	TRBJ2-2	-	CASSVGDSGAGELFF	TGTGCCAGCAGCGTAGGTGATTCGGGGGCCGGGGAGCTGTTTTTT
15	-	TRBV11-2	TRBJ2-7	-	CASSLDVGLGYEQYF	TGTGCCAGCAGCTTAGATGTGGGCCTGGGCTACGAGCAGTACTTC
16	-	TRBV6-5	TRBJ1-5	once	CASSSRGAYSNQPQHF	TGTGCCAGCAGTTCCAGGGGAGCTTATAGCAATCAGCCCCAGCATTTT
16	-	TRBV2	TRBJ2-3	-	CASSEARRGGTDTQYF	TGTGCCAGCAGTGAAGCGCGGAGGGGGGGCACAGATACGCAGTATTTT
17	TRBD2	TRBV4-3	TRBJ2-3	-	CASSQPGLAGATDTQYF	TGCGCCAGCAGCCAGCCCGGGCTAGCGGGAGCCACAGATACGCAGTATTTT
13	-	TRBV10-3	TRBJ1-2	-	CAISESTAYGYTF	TGTGCCATCAGTGAGTCGACAGCCTATGGCTACACCTTC
14	TRBD2	TRBV5-5	TRBJ2-3	-	CASSLSGGTDTQYF	TGTGCCAGCAGCTTGTCGGGAGGTACAGATACGCAGTATTTT
16	-	TRBV6-1	TRBJ1-3	-	CASSEGGRISGNTIYF	TGTGCCAGCAGTGAGGGGGGACGCATCTCTGGAAACACCATATATTTT
14	-	TRBV19	TRBJ2-3	once	CASSIRQFTDTQYF	TGTGCCAGTAGTATACGGCAGTTCACAGATACGCAGTATTTT
14	-	TRBV11-2	TRBJ1-2	-	CASSFPGRSYGYTF	TGTGCCAGCAGCTTTCCAGGGCGCTCGTATGGCTACACCTTC
14	TRBD2	TRBV9	TRBJ2-1	-	CASSISGSLHEQFF	TGTGCCAGCAGCATTAGCGGGAGTCTCCATGAGCAGTTCTTC
15	-	TRBV11-2	TRBJ2-7	-	CASSSGPNEAYEQYF	TGTGCCAGCAGCTCGGGACCTAACGAGGCGTACGAGCAGTACTTC
15	TRBD1	TRBV6-5	TRBJ1-1	-	CASSYLGQGNTEAFF	TGTGCCAGCAGTTACCTGGGACAGGGGAACACTGAAGCTTTCTTT
13	-	TRBV5-6	TRBJ1-1	-	CASSLDRNTEAFF	TGTGCCAGCAGCTTGGACAGGAACACTGAAGCTTTCTTT
15	-	TRBV2	TRBJ1-3	-	CASSEGASSGNTIYF	TGTGCCAGCAGTGAAGGAGCGAGCTCTGGAAACACCATATATTTT
15	-	TRBV4-1	TRBJ1-3	-	CASSQGIGTGNTIYF	TGCGCCAGCAGCCAAGGGATTGGGACTGGAAACACCATATATTTT
15	TRBD1	TRBV5-4	TRBJ1-1	-	CASSPTGQGNTEAFF	TGTGCCAGCAGCCCTACAGGACAGGGGAACACTGAAGCTTTCTTT
15	TRBD1	TRBV29-1	TRBJ1-2	once	CSVEDRDSRRYGYTF	TGCAGCGTTGAAGATCGGGACAGCCGAAGATATGGCTACACCTTC
12	-	TRBV7-9	TRBJ1-2	-	CASSLQGEGYTF	TGTGCCAGCAGTTTACAGGGAGAAGGCTACACCTTC
14	-	TRBV7-2	TRBJ2-5	-	CASSPLVTLGTQYF	TGTGCCAGCAGCCCACTAGTGACCCTCGGGACCCAGTACTTC
11	-	TRBV28	TRBJ2-7	-	CASSYPGYQDF	TGTGCCAGCAGTTACCCAGGGTATCAGGACTTC